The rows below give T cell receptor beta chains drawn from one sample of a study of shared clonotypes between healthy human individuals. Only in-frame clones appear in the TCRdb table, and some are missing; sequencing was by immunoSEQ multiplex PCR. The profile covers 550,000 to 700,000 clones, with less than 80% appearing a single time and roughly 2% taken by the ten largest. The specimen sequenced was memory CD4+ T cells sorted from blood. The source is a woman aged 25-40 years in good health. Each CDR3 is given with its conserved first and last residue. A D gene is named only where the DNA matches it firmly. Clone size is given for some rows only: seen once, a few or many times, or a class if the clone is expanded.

CDR3aa: CASSLASGNEYNEQFF
CDR3nt: TGTGCCAGCAGCTTAGCTAGCGGGAATGAATACAATGAGCAGTTCTTC
abundance: NA
v_gene: TRBV7-6
d_gene: TRBD2
j_gene: TRBJ2-1

CDR3aa: CATSSGRDYEQYF
CDR3nt: TGTGCCACGTCTAGCGGTCGGGACTACGAGCAGTACTTC
abundance: once
v_gene: TRBV18
d_gene: TRBD2
j_gene: TRBJ2-7

CDR3aa: CASSESTGYGEQFF
CDR3nt: TGCGCCAGCAGTGAGTCGACCGGATACGGAGAGCAGTTCTTC
abundance: NA
v_gene: TRBV10-1
d_gene: NA
j_gene: TRBJ2-1

CDR3aa: CASSLELGTGYNEQFF
CDR3nt: TGTGCCAGCAGCTTAGAGCTCGGGACTGGGTACAATGAGCAGTTCTTC
abundance: NA
v_gene: TRBV7-8
d_gene: NA
j_gene: TRBJ2-1

CDR3aa: CSVELRGSYNEQFF
CDR3nt: TGCAGCGTTGAACTTCGGGGCTCCTACAATGAGCAGTTCTTC
abundance: once
v_gene: TRBV29-1
d_gene: NA
j_gene: TRBJ2-1

CDR3aa: CASSLEATVDTQYF
CDR3nt: TGCGCCAGCAGCTTGGAGGCCACCGTAGATACGCAGTATTTT
abundance: NA
v_gene: TRBV5-1
d_gene: NA
j_gene: TRBJ2-3

CDR3aa: CASNSLPGRGSNEQYF
CDR3nt: TGTGCCAGCAACTCCCTGCCGGGTAGGGGGTCAAACGAGCAGTACTTC
abundance: NA
v_gene: TRBV5-6
d_gene: NA
j_gene: TRBJ2-7

CDR3aa: CAGQRRNYGYTF
CDR3nt: TGTGCCGGACAGCGACGGAACTATGGCTACACCTTC
abundance: NA
v_gene: TRBV19
d_gene: NA
j_gene: TRBJ1-2

CDR3aa: CASSLQGLGQPQHF
CDR3nt: TGTGCCAGCAGCCTTCAGGGTTTAGGTCAGCCCCAGCATTTT
abundance: few
v_gene: TRBV6-1
d_gene: NA
j_gene: TRBJ1-5

CDR3aa: CASRGSSRADTQYF
CDR3nt: TGTGCCAGCCGGGGGTCTAGTCGCGCAGATACGCAGTATTTT
abundance: NA
v_gene: TRBV2
d_gene: NA
j_gene: TRBJ2-3

CDR3aa: CASSYSRVMNTEAFF
CDR3nt: TGTGCCAGCAGCTATTCCAGGGTAATGAACACTGAAGCTTTCTTT
abundance: NA
v_gene: TRBV6-5
d_gene: NA
j_gene: TRBJ1-1

CDR3aa: CASRPAGLEREQYF
CDR3nt: TGTGCCAGCAGACCCGCCGGGCTGGAACGCGAGCAGTACTTC
abundance: NA
v_gene: TRBV28
d_gene: NA
j_gene: TRBJ2-7

CDR3aa: CASSLRGDPEAFF
CDR3nt: TGCGCCAGCAGCTTGCGGGGGGACCCTGAAGCTTTCTTT
abundance: few
v_gene: TRBV5-1
d_gene: NA
j_gene: TRBJ1-1

CDR3aa: CAISDGSGTGELFF
CDR3nt: TGTGCCATCAGTGACGGGTCAGGGACCGGGGAGCTGTTTTTT
abundance: NA
v_gene: TRBV10-3
d_gene: NA
j_gene: TRBJ2-2

CDR3aa: CASSIGGGTEAFF
CDR3nt: TGTGCCAGCAGTATAGGGGGCGGCACTGAAGCTTTCTTT
abundance: NA
v_gene: TRBV28
d_gene: TRBD1
j_gene: TRBJ1-1

CDR3aa: CASSLPTGTDTQYF
CDR3nt: TGCGCCAGCAGCTTGCCGACAGGCACAGATACGCAGTATTTT
abundance: NA
v_gene: TRBV5-1
d_gene: NA
j_gene: TRBJ2-3

CDR3aa: CSTSEGPIYEQYF
CDR3nt: TGCAGCACCAGCGAAGGGCCGATCTACGAGCAGTACTTC
abundance: few
v_gene: TRBV29-1
d_gene: NA
j_gene: TRBJ2-7

CDR3aa: CASSSQGVYGYTF
CDR3nt: TGTGCCAGCAGCAGTCAGGGGGTTTATGGCTACACCTTC
abundance: NA
v_gene: TRBV28
d_gene: TRBD1
j_gene: TRBJ1-2

CDR3aa: CASSGQGETQYF
CDR3nt: TGCGCCAGCAGTGGACAGGGAGAGACCCAGTACTTC
abundance: few
v_gene: TRBV10-2
d_gene: TRBD1
j_gene: TRBJ2-5

CDR3aa: CASSSGHSPTGELFF
CDR3nt: TGTGCCAGCAGCTCGGGACATTCGCCCACCGGGGAGCTGTTTTTT
abundance: NA
v_gene: TRBV7-2
d_gene: NA
j_gene: TRBJ2-2

CDR3aa: CASSRSGRRDEQYF
CDR3nt: TGTGCCAGCAGTCGGAGCGGGAGGAGGGACGAGCAGTACTTC
abundance: once
v_gene: TRBV28
d_gene: TRBD2
j_gene: TRBJ2-7

CDR3aa: CASSIAGRTSSYEQYF
CDR3nt: TGTGCCAGTAGTATAGCCGGGCGGACGAGCTCCTACGAGCAGTACTTC
abundance: NA
v_gene: TRBV19
d_gene: NA
j_gene: TRBJ2-7

CDR3aa: CASSPLGAGNTIYF
CDR3nt: TGTGCCAGCAGCCCGCTAGGAGCTGGAAACACCATATATTTT
abundance: NA
v_gene: TRBV5-4
d_gene: NA
j_gene: TRBJ1-3

CDR3aa: CASSRPNQETQYF
CDR3nt: TGCGCCAGCAGCAGACCAAATCAAGAGACCCAGTACTTC
abundance: NA
v_gene: TRBV5-1
d_gene: NA
j_gene: TRBJ2-5

CDR3aa: CASSGWKSYEQYF
CDR3nt: TGTGCCAGCAGCGGATGGAAGAGCTACGAGCAGTACTTC
abundance: NA
v_gene: TRBV7-2
d_gene: NA
j_gene: TRBJ2-7

CDR3aa: CASSQPGTSVGEQYF
CDR3nt: TGTGCCAGCAGCCAACCCGGGACTAGCGTTGGCGAGCAGTACTTC
abundance: NA
v_gene: TRBV11-2
d_gene: TRBD2
j_gene: TRBJ2-7

CDR3aa: CASSRGGIGTGELFF
CDR3nt: TGTGCCAGTTCTCGTGGGGGGATTGGCACCGGGGAGCTGTTTTTT
abundance: NA
v_gene: TRBV19
d_gene: NA
j_gene: TRBJ2-2

CDR3aa: CASSHPGQGRHEQYF
CDR3nt: TGTGCCAGCAGTCACCCGGGACAGGGGCGCCACGAGCAGTACTTC
abundance: NA
v_gene: TRBV28
d_gene: TRBD1
j_gene: TRBJ2-7

CDR3aa: CASSPQGTSGRSEQFF
CDR3nt: TGTGCCAGCAGCCCCCAGGGGACTAGCGGGAGGAGTGAGCAGTTCTTC
abundance: NA
v_gene: TRBV7-3
d_gene: TRBD2
j_gene: TRBJ2-1

CDR3aa: CASTQGGSPSYEQYF
CDR3nt: TGTGCCAGTACCCAAGGGGGGTCTCCCTCCTACGAGCAGTACTTC
abundance: NA
v_gene: TRBV19
d_gene: NA
j_gene: TRBJ2-7

CDR3aa: CAHDRGGGNTEAFF
CDR3nt: TGTGCCCACGACAGGGGAGGTGGAAACACTGAAGCTTTCTTT
abundance: NA
v_gene: TRBV28
d_gene: TRBD1
j_gene: TRBJ1-1

CDR3aa: CASSEIAGAPYEQYF
CDR3nt: TGTGCCAGCAGCGAGATAGCGGGAGCGCCCTACGAGCAGTACTTC
abundance: once
v_gene: TRBV7-9
d_gene: TRBD2
j_gene: TRBJ2-7

CDR3aa: CASSYELARETQYF
CDR3nt: TGTGCCAGCAGTTATGAACTAGCAAGAGAGACCCAGTACTTC
abundance: NA
v_gene: TRBV28
d_gene: NA
j_gene: TRBJ2-5

CDR3aa: CASSLLGTEVYEQYF
CDR3nt: TGTGCCAGCAGCCTACTTGGGACAGAAGTTTACGAGCAGTACTTC
abundance: few
v_gene: TRBV28
d_gene: TRBD1
j_gene: TRBJ2-7

CDR3aa: CASSDPGLVKYEQYF
CDR3nt: TGCGCCAGCAGCGATCCGGGACTAGTCAAATACGAGCAGTACTTC
abundance: few
v_gene: TRBV5-1
d_gene: TRBD2
j_gene: TRBJ2-7

CDR3aa: CATALHLNTGELFF
CDR3nt: TGTGCCACCGCCCTCCACTTAAACACCGGGGAGCTGTTTTTT
abundance: NA
v_gene: TRBV6-1
d_gene: NA
j_gene: TRBJ2-2

CDR3aa: CASSKGAGKTQYF
CDR3nt: TGTGCCAGCAGCAAAGGGGCCGGAAAGACCCAGTACTTC
abundance: few
v_gene: TRBV11-3
d_gene: NA
j_gene: TRBJ2-5

CDR3aa: CASSSRGLGTEAFF
CDR3nt: TGTGCCAGCAGCTCCAGGGGTCTGGGGACTGAAGCTTTCTTT
abundance: NA
v_gene: TRBV11-2
d_gene: NA
j_gene: TRBJ1-1

CDR3aa: CAIRESNQPQHF
CDR3nt: TGTGCCATCAGGGAGAGCAATCAGCCCCAGCATTTT
abundance: NA
v_gene: TRBV28
d_gene: NA
j_gene: TRBJ1-5

CDR3aa: CATSRDNFSNQPQHF
CDR3nt: TGTGCCACAAGCCGGGACAACTTTAGCAATCAGCCCCAGCATTTT
abundance: NA
v_gene: TRBV19
d_gene: NA
j_gene: TRBJ1-5

CDR3aa: CASSETPLWVQPQHF
CDR3nt: TGTGCCAGCAGTGAAACCCCATTGTGGGTTCAGCCCCAGCATTTT
abundance: few
v_gene: TRBV2
d_gene: NA
j_gene: TRBJ1-5

CDR3aa: CASSGGQGVENTEAFF
CDR3nt: TGTGCCAGCAGTGGCGGACAGGGAGTTGAGAACACTGAAGCTTTCTTT
abundance: NA
v_gene: TRBV6-6
d_gene: TRBD1
j_gene: TRBJ1-1

CDR3aa: CASSGTVQETQYF
CDR3nt: TGTGCCAGTAGCGGGACTGTCCAAGAGACCCAGTACTTC
abundance: NA
v_gene: TRBV19
d_gene: NA
j_gene: TRBJ2-5

CDR3aa: CASSPRRDYEQYF
CDR3nt: TGTGCCAGCAGCCCGAGGAGAGACTACGAGCAGTACTTC
abundance: NA
v_gene: TRBV7-2
d_gene: NA
j_gene: TRBJ2-7

CDR3aa: CASSAVDRGVEKLFF
CDR3nt: TGTGCCAGCAGTGCCGTGGACAGGGGGGTTGAAAAACTGTTTTTT
abundance: NA
v_gene: TRBV28
d_gene: TRBD1
j_gene: TRBJ1-4

CDR3aa: CASSLGTRGNQETQYF
CDR3nt: TGTGCCAGCAGTTTAGGAACTAGAGGTAATCAAGAGACCCAGTACTTC
abundance: NA
v_gene: TRBV7-9
d_gene: NA
j_gene: TRBJ2-5